These 15 T cell receptor beta chains came from one sample sequenced in a study of technical replicates of blood from a few donors (dated by TCRdb to about 2017). The library was made by the immunoSEQ multiplex PCR assay. TCRdb holds this immuneACCESS table with in-frame rearrangements only. Some clones are missing; in checked studies, unresolved V genes explain under half, and the rest has no known cause. The sample table holds about 57,000 clones, of which 85% to 95% were seen once. Under 5.5% of the sample belongs to the ten largest clones. The sequenced material came from PBMCs. The receptors shown here come from a human donor in good health. Some clones in this sample may be carry-over from other donors' samples.

The V gene is TRBV7-9, the J gene TRBJ2-5; 11 nucleotides match TRBD2. Germline V gene sequence: CDR1 SEHNR, CDR2 FQNEAQ (reference sequence). This CDR3 is 16 amino acids long. V was pared by 5 bases and J by 4 bases, with 9 bases of the junction left unmatched. CDR3 residues: CASSPFSGGAGETQYF. For the CDR3, the DNA is TGTGCCAGCAGCCCCTTTAGCGGGGGGGCGGGAGAGACCCAGTACTTC.

The rearrangement joins TRBV19 to TRBJ1-5; D possibly corresponds to TRBD1 (6 bases). The CDR3 contains 13 residues. CDR1 is LNHDA, CDR2 SQIVND, per germline (reference sequence). V was trimmed by 0 bases and J by 7 bases, leaving 7 bases between them. The CDR3 nucleotides read TGTGCCAGTAGTATAGACAGGGGACAGCCCCAGCATTTT. Translation: CASSIDRGQPQHF.

This clone was observed a single time. J is TRBJ2-2 and V is TRBV2; 9 nucleotides align to TRBD2. Trimming took 8 bases from V and 8 from J; bases not matched to a gene: 6. Germline V gene lookup returns CDR1 SNHLY and CDR2 FYNNEI. CDR3 length equals 13 residues. CDR3 DNA sequence: TGTGCCAGCCAGCGGGGGGCATCGGGGGAGCTGTTTTTT. Translated, it gives CASQRGASGELFF.

The V and J genes are TRBV21-1 and TRBJ2-7; TRBD1, the D gene given by the table, was not confirmed from the DNA. TRBV21-1 is noted as a pseudogene. The CDR3 totals 14 residues. CDR3: CASSFKDRSNEQYF. The CDR3 nucleotides are TGTGCCAGCAGCTTCAAGGACAGGTCTAACGAGCAGTACTTC.

This chain links TRBV19 with TRBJ1-2, with a possible D match to TRBD1 (6 bases). CDR1 is LNHDA and CDR2 is SQIVND in the germline V gene (reference sequence). The CDR3 extends over 14 amino acids. Trimming cost V 8 bases and J 2 bases, with 15 bases left between them. The CDR3 is CASGARGINYGYTF. Written as DNA, the CDR3 is TGTGCCAGTGGAGCGAGGGGGATCAACTATGGCTACACCTTC.

The rearrangement joins TRBV20-1 to TRBJ2-3; D gene unclear. Per the germline V gene, CDR1 is DFQATT and CDR2 is SNEGSKA (reference sequence). Deletions cut 3 bases from V and 6 bases from J, with 7 bases between. CDR3 size: 11 residues. The CDR3 bases are TGCAGTGCTAGTTTCTCGGATACGCAGTATTTT. This gives the protein CSASFSDTQYF.

This clone occurred once. The CDR3 sequence: CASSIVSGPSSYNEQFF. The DNA of the CDR3 is TGTGCCAGTAGTATAGTCTCTGGTCCTAGCTCCTACAATGAGCAGTTCTTC. This chain links TRBV19 with TRBJ2-1; no clear D gene. This CDR3 region has 17 residues. V lost 1 base and J lost 0, with 13 bases in between. Looked up from germline, CDR1 is LNHDA and CDR2 is SQIVND (reference sequence).

This chain connects TRBV19 to TRBJ1-2; TRBD1 might be the D (5 bases). Germline CDR1 and CDR2: LNHDA and SQIVND (reference sequence). V was clipped by 2 bases and J by 0 bases, with 13 bases between them. This CDR3 is 16 amino acids long. CDR3 DNA sequence: TGTGCCAGTAGTATACGAAGGGGAACGGCTAACTATGGCTACACCTTC. This gives the protein CASSIRRGTANYGYTF.

The rearrangement links TRBV4-1 to TRBJ2-1; D is unresolved. Looked up from germline, CDR1 is MGHRA and CDR2 is YSYEKL. Deletions cut 3 bases from V and 7 bases from J, with 13 bases between. The CDR3 extends over 14 amino acids. The CDR3 protein is CASSQKTDWNEQFF. The CDR3 bases are TGCGCCAGCAGCCAGAAGACCGACTGGAATGAGCAGTTCTTC.

The V call is TRBV7-9, the J call TRBJ1-5; D is undetermined. The germline V gene encodes CDR1 SEHNR and CDR2 FQNEAQ (reference sequence). There are 16 residues in the CDR3. V lost 8 bases and J lost 8, with 25 bases in between. The CDR3 sequence: CASGHGSLTLGEPQHF. The CDR3 bases are TGTGCCAGCGGTCATGGCAGCCTCACCCTCGGGGAGCCCCAGCATTTT.

The V and J genes are TRBV9 and TRBJ1-1; D unclear. V was pared by 4 bases and J by 0 bases, with 4 bases between. The CDR3 extends over 12 amino acids. Germline-derived CDR1 and CDR2 are SGDLS and YYNGEE. The CDR3 region is CASSNMNTEAFF. The CDR3 DNA is TGTGCCAGCAGCAATATGAACACTGAAGCTTTCTTT.

The chain employs TRBV4-1 and TRBJ1-1, with D unresolved. Trimming took 4 bases from V and 1 from J, leaving 10 bases between them. This CDR3 comprises 14 residues. Germline assignment: CDR1 MGHRA and CDR2 YSYEKL. CDR3 in DNA: TGCGCCAGCAGCCCCACACAGACGAACACTGAAGCTTTCTTT. Translating gives CASSPTQTNTEAFF.

The chain recombines TRBV19 with TRBJ1-1; TRBD1 agrees at 9 bases. The CDR3 is 17 amino acids. The V gene end was trimmed by 4 bases and the J gene end by 4 bases; junction bases not matched to a gene: 13. CDR1 is LNHDA, CDR2 SQIVND, per germline (reference sequence). The CDR3 region has the DNA TGTGCCAGTAGTAACCTTTTTTACAGGGGGCGTAGCACTGAAGCTTTCTTT. It is translated as CASSNLFYRGRSTEAFF.

The gene calls are TRBV6-5 and TRBJ2-5, with 7 positions matching TRBD2. The CDR3 totals 15 residues. V trimming: 3 bases; J trimming: 7 bases; junction bases outside the gene matches: 11. CDR1 is MNHEY and CDR2 is SVGAGI in the germline V gene. CDR3 sequence: CASSYLAGDPRTQYF. The CDR3 DNA sequence: TGTGCCAGCAGTTATCTCGCGGGGGACCCCAGGACCCAGTACTTC.

This chain connects TRBV10-3 to TRBJ1-6, with a tentative D call TRBD1 (6 bases). In germline, CDR1 is ENHRY, CDR2 SYGVKD. The V and J ends lost 5 bases and 7 bases respectively, with 15 bases between them. This CDR3 is built from 15 residues. In nucleotides, the CDR3 is TGTGCCATCAGTTTTACGGAGGACAGCAATTCACCCCTCCACTTT. Translation: CAISFTEDSNSPLHF.